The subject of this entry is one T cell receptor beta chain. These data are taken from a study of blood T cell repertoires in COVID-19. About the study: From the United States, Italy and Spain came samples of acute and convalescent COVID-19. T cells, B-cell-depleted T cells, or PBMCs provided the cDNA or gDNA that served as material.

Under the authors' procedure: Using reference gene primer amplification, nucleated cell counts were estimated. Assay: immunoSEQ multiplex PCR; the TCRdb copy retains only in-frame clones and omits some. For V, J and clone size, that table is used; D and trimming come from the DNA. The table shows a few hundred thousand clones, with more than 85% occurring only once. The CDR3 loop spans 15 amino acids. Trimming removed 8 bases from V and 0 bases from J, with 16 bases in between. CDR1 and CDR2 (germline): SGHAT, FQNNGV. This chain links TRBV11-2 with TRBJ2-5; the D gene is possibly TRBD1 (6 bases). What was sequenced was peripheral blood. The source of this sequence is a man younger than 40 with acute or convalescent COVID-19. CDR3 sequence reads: CASQGHSWYQETQYF. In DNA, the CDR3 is TGTGCCAGCCAGGGACACTCTTGGTACCAAGAGACCCAGTACTTC.